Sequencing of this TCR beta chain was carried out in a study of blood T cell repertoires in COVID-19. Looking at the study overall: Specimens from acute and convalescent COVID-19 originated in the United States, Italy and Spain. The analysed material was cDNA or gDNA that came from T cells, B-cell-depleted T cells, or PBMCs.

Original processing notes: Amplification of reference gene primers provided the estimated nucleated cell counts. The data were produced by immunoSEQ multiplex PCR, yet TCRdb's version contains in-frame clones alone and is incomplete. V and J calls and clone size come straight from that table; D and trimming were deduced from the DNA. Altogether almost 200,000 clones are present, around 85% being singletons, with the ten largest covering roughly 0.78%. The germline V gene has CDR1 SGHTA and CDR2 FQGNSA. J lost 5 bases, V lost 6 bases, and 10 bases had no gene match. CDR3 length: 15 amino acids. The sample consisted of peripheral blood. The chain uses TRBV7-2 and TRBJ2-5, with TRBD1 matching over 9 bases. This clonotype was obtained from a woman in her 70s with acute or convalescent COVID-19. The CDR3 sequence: CASRPGTGQGETQYF. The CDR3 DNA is TGTGCCAGCAGACCAGGGACGGGACAGGGTGAGACCCAGTACTTC.